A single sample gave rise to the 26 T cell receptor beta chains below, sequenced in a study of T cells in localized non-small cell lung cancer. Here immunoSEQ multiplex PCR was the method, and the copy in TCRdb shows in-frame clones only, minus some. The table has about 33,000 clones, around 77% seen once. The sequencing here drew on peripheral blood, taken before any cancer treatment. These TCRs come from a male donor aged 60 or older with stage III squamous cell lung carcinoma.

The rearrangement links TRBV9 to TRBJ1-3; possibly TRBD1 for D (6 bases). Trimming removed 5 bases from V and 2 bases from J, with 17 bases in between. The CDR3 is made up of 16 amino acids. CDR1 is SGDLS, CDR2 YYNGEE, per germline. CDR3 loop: CASRSGHPTTGNTIYF. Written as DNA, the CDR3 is TGTGCCAGCAGGTCGGGACACCCAACCACTGGAAACACCATATATTTT.

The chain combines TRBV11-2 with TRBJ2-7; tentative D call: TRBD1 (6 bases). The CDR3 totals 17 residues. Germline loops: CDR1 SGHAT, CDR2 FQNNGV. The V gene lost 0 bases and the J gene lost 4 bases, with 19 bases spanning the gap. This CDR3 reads CASSLDLMQGTRYEQYF. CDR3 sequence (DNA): TGTGCCAGCAGCTTAGATCTTATGCAGGGGACCCGATACGAGCAGTACTTC.

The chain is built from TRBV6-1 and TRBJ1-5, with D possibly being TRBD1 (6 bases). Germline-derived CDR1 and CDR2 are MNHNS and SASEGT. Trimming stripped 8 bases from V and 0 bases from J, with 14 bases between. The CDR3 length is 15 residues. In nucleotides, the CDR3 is TGTGCCAGCTGGGGGCCGCAGCTTAGCAATCAGCCCCAGCATTTT. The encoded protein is CASWGPQLSNQPQHF.

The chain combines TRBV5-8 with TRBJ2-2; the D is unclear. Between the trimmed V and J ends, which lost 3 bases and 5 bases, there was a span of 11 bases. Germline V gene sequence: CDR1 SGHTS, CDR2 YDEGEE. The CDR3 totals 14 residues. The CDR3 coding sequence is TGTGCCAGCAGCTACCAATTGGAGACCGGGGAGCTGTTTTTT. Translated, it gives CASSYQLETGELFF.

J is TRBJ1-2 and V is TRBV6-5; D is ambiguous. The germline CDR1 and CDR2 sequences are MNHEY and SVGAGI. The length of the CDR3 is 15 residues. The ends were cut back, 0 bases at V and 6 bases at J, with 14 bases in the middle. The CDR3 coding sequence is TGTGCCAGCAGTTACTCAGTGAGGGTTGAGCATGGCTACACCTTC. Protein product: CASSYSVRVEHGYTF.

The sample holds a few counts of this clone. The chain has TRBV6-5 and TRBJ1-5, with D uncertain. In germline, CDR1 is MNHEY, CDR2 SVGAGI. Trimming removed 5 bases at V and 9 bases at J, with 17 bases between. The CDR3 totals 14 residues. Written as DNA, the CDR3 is TGTGCCAGCAGTCCGTTCCAGGCCCTCCCGCCCCAGCATTTT. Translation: CASSPFQALPPQHF.

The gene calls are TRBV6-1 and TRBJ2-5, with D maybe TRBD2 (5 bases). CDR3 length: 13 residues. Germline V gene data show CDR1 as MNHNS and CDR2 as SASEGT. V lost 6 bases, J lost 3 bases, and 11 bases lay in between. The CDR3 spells CASRLGLKETQYF. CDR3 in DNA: TGTGCCAGCAGACTAGGTTTAAAAGAGACCCAGTACTTC.

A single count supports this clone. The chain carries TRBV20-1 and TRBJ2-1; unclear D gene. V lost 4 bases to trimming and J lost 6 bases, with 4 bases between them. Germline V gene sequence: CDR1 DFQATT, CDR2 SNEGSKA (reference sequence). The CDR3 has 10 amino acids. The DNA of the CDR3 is TGCAGTGCTATCAGCAATGAGCAGTTCTTC. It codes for CSAISNEQFF.

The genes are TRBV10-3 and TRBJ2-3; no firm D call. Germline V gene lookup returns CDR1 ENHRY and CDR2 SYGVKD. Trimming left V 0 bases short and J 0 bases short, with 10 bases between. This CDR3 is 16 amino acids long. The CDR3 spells CAISESLRPSTDTQYF. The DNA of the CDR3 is TGTGCCATCAGTGAGTCGTTACGGCCTAGCACAGATACGCAGTATTTT.

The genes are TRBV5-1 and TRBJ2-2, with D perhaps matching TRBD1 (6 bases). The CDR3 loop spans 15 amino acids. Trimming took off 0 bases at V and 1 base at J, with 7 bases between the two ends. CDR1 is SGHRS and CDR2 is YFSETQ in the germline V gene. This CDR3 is CASSLGQENTGELFF. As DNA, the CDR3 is TGCGCCAGCAGCTTGGGACAGGAGAACACCGGGGAGCTGTTTTTT.

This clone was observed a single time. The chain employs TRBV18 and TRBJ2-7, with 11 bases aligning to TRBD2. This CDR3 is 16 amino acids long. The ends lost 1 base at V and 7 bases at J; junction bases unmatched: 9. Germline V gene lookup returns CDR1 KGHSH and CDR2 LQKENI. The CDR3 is CASSPQTSGVMQEQYF. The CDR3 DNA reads TGTGCCAGCTCACCACAGACTAGCGGGGTAATGCAGGAGCAGTACTTC.

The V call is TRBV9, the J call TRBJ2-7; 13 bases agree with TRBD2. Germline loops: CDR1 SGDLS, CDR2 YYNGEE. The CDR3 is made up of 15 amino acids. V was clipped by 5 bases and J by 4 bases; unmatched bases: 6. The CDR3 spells CASSETSGGTYEQYF. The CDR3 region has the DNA TGTGCCAGCAGTGAGACTAGCGGGGGGACATACGAGCAGTACTTC.

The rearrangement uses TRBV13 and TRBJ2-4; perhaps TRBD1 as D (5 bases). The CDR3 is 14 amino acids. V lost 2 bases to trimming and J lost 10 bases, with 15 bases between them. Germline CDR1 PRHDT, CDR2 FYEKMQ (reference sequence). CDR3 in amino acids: CASSLQGSANIQYF. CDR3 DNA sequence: TGTGCCAGCAGCTTACAGGGTTCTGCAAATATTCAGTACTTC. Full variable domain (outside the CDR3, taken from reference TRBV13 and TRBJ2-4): AAGVIQSPRHLIKEKRETATLKCYPIPRHDTVYWYQQGPGQDPQFLISFYEKMQSDKGSIPDRFSAQQFSDYHSELNMSSLELGDSALYFCASSLQGSANIQYFGAGTRLSVL.

CDR3 loop: CASSQGPRGVGPGYTF. In DNA, the CDR3 is TGCGCCAGCAGCCAAGGGCCGAGAGGGGTTGGACCTGGCTACACCTTC. The V gene is TRBV4-1, the J gene TRBJ1-2; possibly TRBD1 for D (5 bases). Germline V gives CDR1 MGHRA, CDR2 YSYEKL. This CDR3 has 16 residues. V lost 1 base to trimming and J lost 7 bases, with 19 bases between them.

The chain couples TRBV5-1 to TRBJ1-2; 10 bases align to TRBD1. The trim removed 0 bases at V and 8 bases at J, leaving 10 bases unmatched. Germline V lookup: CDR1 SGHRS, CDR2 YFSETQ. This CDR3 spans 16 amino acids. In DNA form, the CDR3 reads TGCGCCAGCAGCTTGGAGTTTTGGGACAGGGGAAGCGGCTACACCTTC. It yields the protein CASSLEFWDRGSGYTF.

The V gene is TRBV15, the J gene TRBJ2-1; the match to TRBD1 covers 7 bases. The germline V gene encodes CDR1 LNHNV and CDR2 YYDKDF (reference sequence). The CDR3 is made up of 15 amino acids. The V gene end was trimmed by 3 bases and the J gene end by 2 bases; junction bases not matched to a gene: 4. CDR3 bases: TGTGCCACCAGCAGCGGGGACAGCACCTACAATGAGCAGTTCTTC. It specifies CATSSGDSTYNEQFF. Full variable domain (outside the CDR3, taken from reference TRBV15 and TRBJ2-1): DAMVIQNPRYQVTQFGKPVTLSCSQTLNHNVMYWYQQKSSQAPKLLFHYYDKDFNNEADTPDNFQSRRPNTSFCFLDIRSPGLGDTAMYLCATSSGDSTYNEQFFGPGTRLTVL.

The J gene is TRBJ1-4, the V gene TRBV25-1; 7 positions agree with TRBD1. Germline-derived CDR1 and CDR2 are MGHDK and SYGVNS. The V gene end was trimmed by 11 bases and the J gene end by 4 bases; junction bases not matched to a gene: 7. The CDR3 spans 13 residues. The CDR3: CAPGTAYNEKLFF. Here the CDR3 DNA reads TGTGCCCCCGGGACAGCATATAATGAAAAACTGTTTTTT.

The CDR3 is CASSSGTANTGELFF. DNA for the CDR3: TGTGCCAGCAGCTCAGGGACGGCGAACACCGGGGAGCTGTTTTTT. The genes are TRBV7-3 and TRBJ2-2; D tentatively reads TRBD1 or TRBD2 (5 bases each). Deletions cut 4 bases from V and 0 bases from J, with 9 bases between. Germline V gene sequence: CDR1 SGHTA, CDR2 FQGTGA. This CDR3 has 15 residues.

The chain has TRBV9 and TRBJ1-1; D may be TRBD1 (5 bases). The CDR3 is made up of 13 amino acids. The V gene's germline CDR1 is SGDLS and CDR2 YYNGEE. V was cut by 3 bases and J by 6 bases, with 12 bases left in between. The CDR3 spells CASSAPGGPEAFF. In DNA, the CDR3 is TGTGCCAGCAGCGCACCCGGGGGTCCTGAAGCTTTCTTT.

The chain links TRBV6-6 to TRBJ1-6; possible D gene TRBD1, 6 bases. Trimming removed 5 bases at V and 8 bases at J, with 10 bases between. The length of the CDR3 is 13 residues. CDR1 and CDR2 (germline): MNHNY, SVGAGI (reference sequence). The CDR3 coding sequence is TGTGCCAGCAGTACTGCAGGGGATTCACCCCTCCACTTT. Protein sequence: CASSTAGDSPLHF.

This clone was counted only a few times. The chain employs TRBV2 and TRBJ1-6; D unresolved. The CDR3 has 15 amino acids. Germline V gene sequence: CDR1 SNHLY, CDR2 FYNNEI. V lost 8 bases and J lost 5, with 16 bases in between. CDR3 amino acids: CASRTVIGDNSPLHF. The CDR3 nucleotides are TGTGCCAGCCGCACAGTAATTGGGGATAATTCACCCCTCCACTTT.

This CDR3 reads CASSPETSGRGTQYF. The DNA of the CDR3 is TGTGCCAGCTCACCAGAGACTAGCGGGAGGGGGACCCAGTACTTC. The gene calls are TRBV18 and TRBJ2-5, with 14 bases fitting TRBD2. Losses at the gene ends were 2 bases for V and 7 bases for J; bases not matched to a gene: 3. CDR3 length: 15 amino acids. Looked up from germline, CDR1 is KGHSH and CDR2 is LQKENI. Using reference TRBV18 and TRBJ2-5 for the parts outside the CDR3, the full variable domain is NAGVMQNPRHLVRRRGQEARLRCSPMKGHSHVYWYRQLPEEGLKFMVYLQKENIIDESGMPKERFSAEFPKEGPSILRIQQVVRGDSAAYFCASSPETSGRGTQYFGPGTRLLVL.

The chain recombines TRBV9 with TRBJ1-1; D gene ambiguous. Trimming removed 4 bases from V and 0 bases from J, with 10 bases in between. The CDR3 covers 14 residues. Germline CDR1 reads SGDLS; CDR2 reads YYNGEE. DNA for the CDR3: TGTGCCAGCAGCCCGTCTGACATGAACACTGAAGCTTTCTTT. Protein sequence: CASSPSDMNTEAFF.

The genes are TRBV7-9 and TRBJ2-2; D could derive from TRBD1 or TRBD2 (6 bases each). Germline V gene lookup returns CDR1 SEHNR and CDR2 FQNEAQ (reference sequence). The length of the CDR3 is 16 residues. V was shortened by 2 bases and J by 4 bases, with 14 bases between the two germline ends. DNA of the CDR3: TGTGCCAGCAGCTTAAGAGGGGGGACTTTCACCGGGGAGCTGTTTTTT. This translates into CASSLRGGTFTGELFF.

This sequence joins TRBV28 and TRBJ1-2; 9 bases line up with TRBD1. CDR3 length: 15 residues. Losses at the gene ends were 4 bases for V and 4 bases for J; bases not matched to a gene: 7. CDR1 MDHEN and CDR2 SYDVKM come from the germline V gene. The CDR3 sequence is CASSSTGGRGYGYTF. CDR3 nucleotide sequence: TGTGCCAGCAGTTCGACAGGGGGTAGGGGCTATGGCTACACCTTC.

CDR3 coding DNA: TGTGCCAGCAGTTATCTGGGAAGCTATGGCTACACCTTC. Its translation is CASSYLGSYGYTF. The chain joins TRBV6-5 to TRBJ1-2; D is unresolved. CDR1 and CDR2 from the germline V gene are MNHEY and SVGAGI. This CDR3 region has 13 residues. The V end was cut by 3 bases, the J end by 4 bases, with 9 bases between.